Detailed here is one T cell receptor (beta chain). This CDR3 has 15 amino acids. Per germline, CDR1 LNHDA and CDR2 SQIVND (reference sequence). The J segment lost 4 bases and the V segment lost 5 bases, leaving 7 bases of the junction unmatched. This entry belongs to a study of T cell changes during pregnancy in multiple sclerosis. Sequencing used immunoSEQ multiplex PCR; TCRdb keeps in-frame clones, though not all of them. The data contain about 43,000 clones, roughly 90% of them singletons. This clonotype was sampled from a female donor with multiple sclerosis, enrolled in a pregnancy study. This chain connects TRBV19 to TRBJ1-5; 8 bases fit TRBD1. The sample was PBMCs (not recorded whether the cells were cultured). Here the CDR3 reads CASSSDDRGNQPQHF. As DNA, the CDR3 is TGTGCCAGTAGTTCGGACGACAGGGGAAATCAGCCCCAGCATTTT.